What follows describes a single T cell receptor beta chain. The antigen is not known. The CDR3 is made up of 15 amino acids. V gave up 3 bases and J gave up 1 base, with 9 bases separating them. Germline values: CDR1 KGHSH, CDR2 LQKENI. Conventional CD4 T cells were sorted as CD4+CD127+ cells. Healthy unrelated donors supplied the control samples. Only in-frame clones appear in the TCRdb table, and some are missing; sequencing was by immunoSEQ multiplex PCR. Of some 25,000 clones in the sample, 95% to 96% are singletons; the top ten hold 0.17%. These data are taken from a study of B cell selection in AIRE deficiency. Overall study results and limits: TCRbeta-only data showed about 35% of shared healthy Treg sequences in healthy Tconv. AIRE-deficient Tconv and Treg repertoires matched healthy donors in TCRBV, CDR3 length, diversity. Shorter CDR3s marked shared Treg sequences, biased toward few non-templated insertions.

The chain has TRBV18 and TRBJ2-2; D is unclear. This TCR came from a human donor in good health. Sample: CD4+CD127+ conventional T cells sorted from PBMCs. Here the CDR3 DNA reads TGTGCCAGCTCACCGCGGTTGCTGAACACCGGGGAGCTGTTTTTT. This codes for CASSPRLLNTGELFF.